The TCR beta chain described here comes from a study of blood T cell repertoires in COVID-19. Turning to the study itself: Researchers got acute and convalescent COVID-19 samples from the United States, Italy and Spain. The cDNA or gDNA used as material had been derived from T cells, B-cell-depleted T cells, or PBMCs.

Enrollees, about 18 to 89 years old, lived in approximately 25 US areas. The V gene lost 5 bases and the J gene lost 1 base, with 7 bases spanning the gap. CDR1 SGHDT and CDR2 YYEEEE come from the germline V gene. The CDR3 is made up of 13 amino acids. Original analysis: It was from reference gene primer amplification that nucleated cell counts were estimated. Using immunoSEQ multiplex PCR, the repertoire was profiled, and TCRdb retains in-frame clones only, with some absent. V and J calls and clone size are those listed in that table; D and trimming were worked out from the DNA. The sample holds around 200,000 clones, roughly nine tenths seen once.

This TCR came from a woman in her 30s who had recovered from COVID-19. The sample consisted of PBMCs or T cells enriched from blood (not recorded which). The chain recombines TRBV5-6 with TRBJ1-5, with D possibly TRBD1 on 5 matching bases. In nucleotides, the CDR3 is TGTGCCAGCAGTTCAGGGAGCAATCAGCCCCAGCATTTT. This encodes CASSSGSNQPQHF.